This T cell receptor beta chain is drawn from a study of blood T cell repertoires in COVID-19. Turning to the study itself: The study drew acute and convalescent COVID-19 samples from the United States, Italy and Spain. From T cells, B-cell-depleted T cells, or PBMCs came the material, which was cDNA or gDNA.

The germline gives CDR1 LNHDA, CDR2 SQIVND (reference sequence). The V gene end was trimmed by 8 bases and the J gene end by 7 bases; junction bases not matched to a gene: 11. The CDR3 spans 14 residues. Produced via immunoSEQ multiplex PCR; TCRdb's table is partial and in-frame only. The sample carries 120,000 or so clones, nearly 90% recorded once. The sequencing sample was made of peripheral blood. This receptor was identified in a woman aged 80 or over with acute or convalescent COVID-19. V is TRBV19 and J is TRBJ1-2; 9 bases agree with TRBD1. CDR3 amino acids: CASLPGQGSIGYTF. The DNA of the CDR3 is TGTGCCAGTTTACCGGGACAGGGAAGTATTGGCTACACCTTC.